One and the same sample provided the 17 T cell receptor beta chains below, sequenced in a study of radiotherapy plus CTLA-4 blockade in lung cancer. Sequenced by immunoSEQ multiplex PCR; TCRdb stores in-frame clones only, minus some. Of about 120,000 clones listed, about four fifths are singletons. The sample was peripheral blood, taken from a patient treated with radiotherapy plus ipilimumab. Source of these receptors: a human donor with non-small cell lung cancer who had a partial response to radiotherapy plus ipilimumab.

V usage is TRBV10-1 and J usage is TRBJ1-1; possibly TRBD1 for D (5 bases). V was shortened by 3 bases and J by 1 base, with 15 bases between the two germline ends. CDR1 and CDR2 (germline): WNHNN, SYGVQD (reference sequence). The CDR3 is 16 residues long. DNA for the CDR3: TGCGCCAGCAGTGAACGGCAGGGCGAGGCGAACACTGAAGCTTTCTTT. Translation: CASSERQGEANTEAFF.

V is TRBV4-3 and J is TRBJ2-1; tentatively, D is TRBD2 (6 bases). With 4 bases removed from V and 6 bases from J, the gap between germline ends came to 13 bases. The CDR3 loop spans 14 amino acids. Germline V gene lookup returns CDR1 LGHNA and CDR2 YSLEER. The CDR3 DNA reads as TGCGCCAGCAGCCTTAGCGGAGCGTTCAATGAGCAGTTCTTC. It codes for CASSLSGAFNEQFF.

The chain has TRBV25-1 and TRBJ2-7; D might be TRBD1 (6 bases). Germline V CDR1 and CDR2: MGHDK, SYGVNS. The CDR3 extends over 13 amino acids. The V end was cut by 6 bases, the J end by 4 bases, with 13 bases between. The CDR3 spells CASSRQELYEQYF. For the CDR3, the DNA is TGTGCCAGCAGCAGACAGGAGCTATACGAGCAGTACTTC.

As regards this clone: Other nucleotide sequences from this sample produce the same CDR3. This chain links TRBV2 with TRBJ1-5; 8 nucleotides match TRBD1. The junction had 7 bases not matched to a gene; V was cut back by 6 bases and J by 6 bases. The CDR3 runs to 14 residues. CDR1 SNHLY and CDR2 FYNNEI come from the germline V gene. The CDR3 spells CASSDRGVGQPQHF. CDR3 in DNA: TGTGCCAGCAGCGACAGGGGAGTCGGTCAGCCCCAGCATTTT.

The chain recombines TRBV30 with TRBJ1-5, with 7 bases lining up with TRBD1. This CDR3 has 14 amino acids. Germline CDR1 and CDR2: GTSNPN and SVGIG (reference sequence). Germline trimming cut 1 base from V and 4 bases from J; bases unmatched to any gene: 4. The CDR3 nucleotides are TGTGCCTGGAGTGCCGGGACAGAGAATCAGCCCCAGCATTTT. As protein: CAWSAGTENQPQHF.

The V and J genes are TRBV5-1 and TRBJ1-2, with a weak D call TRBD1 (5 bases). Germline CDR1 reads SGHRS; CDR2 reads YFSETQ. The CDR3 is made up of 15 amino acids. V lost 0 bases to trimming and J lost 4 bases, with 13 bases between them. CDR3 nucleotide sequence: TGCGCCAGCAGCTTGGTTCAGGGCCGTTCCTATGGCTACACCTTC. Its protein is CASSLVQGRSYGYTF.

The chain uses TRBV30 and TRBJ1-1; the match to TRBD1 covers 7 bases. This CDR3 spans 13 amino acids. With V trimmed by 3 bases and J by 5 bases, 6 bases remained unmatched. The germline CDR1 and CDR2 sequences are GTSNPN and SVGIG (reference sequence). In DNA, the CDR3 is TGTGCCTGGAGGGCAAAACAGGGGACTGAAGCTTTCTTT. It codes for CAWRAKQGTEAFF.

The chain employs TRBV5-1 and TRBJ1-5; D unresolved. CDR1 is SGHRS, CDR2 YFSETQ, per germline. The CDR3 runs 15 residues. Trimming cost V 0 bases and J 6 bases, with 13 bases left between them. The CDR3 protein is CASSLDGKGGQPQHF. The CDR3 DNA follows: TGCGCCAGCAGCTTGGATGGGAAAGGAGGTCAGCCCCAGCATTTT.

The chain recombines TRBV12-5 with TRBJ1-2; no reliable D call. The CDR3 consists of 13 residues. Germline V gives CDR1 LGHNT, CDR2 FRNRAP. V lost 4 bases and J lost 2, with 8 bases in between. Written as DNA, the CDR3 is TGTGCTAGTGGTTATTCGGGGAACTATGGCTACACCTTC. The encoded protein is CASGYSGNYGYTF. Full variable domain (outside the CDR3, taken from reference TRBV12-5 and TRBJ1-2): DARVTQTPRHKVTEMGQEVTMRCQPILGHNTVFWYRQTMMQGLELLAYFRNRAPLDDSGMPKDRFSAEMPDATLATLKIQPSEPRDSAVYFCASGYSGNYGYTFGSGTRLTVV.

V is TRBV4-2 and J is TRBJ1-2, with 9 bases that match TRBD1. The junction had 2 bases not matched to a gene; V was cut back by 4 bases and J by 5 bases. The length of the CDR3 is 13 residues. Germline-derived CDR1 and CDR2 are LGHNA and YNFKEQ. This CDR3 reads CASSPGQGYGYTF. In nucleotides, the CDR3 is TGTGCCAGCAGCCCGGGACAGGGTTATGGCTACACCTTC.

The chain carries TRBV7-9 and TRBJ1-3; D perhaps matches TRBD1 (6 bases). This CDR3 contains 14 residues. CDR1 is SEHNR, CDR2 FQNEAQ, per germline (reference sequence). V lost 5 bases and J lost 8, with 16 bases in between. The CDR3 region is CASSPRARGDTIYF. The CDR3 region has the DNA TGTGCCAGCAGCCCTAGAGCCAGGGGAGACACCATATATTTT.

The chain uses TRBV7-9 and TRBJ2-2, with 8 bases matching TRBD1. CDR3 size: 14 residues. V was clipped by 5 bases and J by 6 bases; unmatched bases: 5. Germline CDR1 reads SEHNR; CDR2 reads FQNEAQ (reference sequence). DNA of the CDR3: TGTGCCAGCAGCCCAAGGACAGGGTCCGGGGAGCTGTTTTTT. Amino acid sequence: CASSPRTGSGELFF.

CDR3 in amino acids: CASSPNTLFAGGSSYEQYV. The DNA of the CDR3 is TGTGCCAGCTCACCAAATACTCTGTTCGCGGGAGGGAGCTCCTACGAGCAGTACGTC. This chain links TRBV18 with TRBJ2-7; 9 bases align to TRBD2. The CDR3 loop spans 19 amino acids. The germline gives CDR1 KGHSH, CDR2 LQKENI. With 2 bases clipped from V and 0 bases from J, the junction kept 14 bases outside the gene matches.

The CDR3 DNA reads as TGTGCCAGCAGTCGGAGCGGGATAACGGACAATGAGCAGTTCTTC. Its translation: CASSRSGITDNEQFF. The chain is built from TRBV6-1 and TRBJ2-1, with TRBD2 matching 7 bases. This CDR3 is built from 15 residues. Germline CDR1 reads MNHNS; CDR2 reads SASEGT. Unmatched junction bases numbered 9, after V lost 5 bases and J lost 5 bases.

The CDR3: CASSYRVAGGTDTQYF. The CDR3 coding sequence is TGTGCCAGCAGCTATCGGGTAGCGGGGGGCACAGATACGCAGTATTTT. The rearrangement joins TRBV7-2 to TRBJ2-3; TRBD2 matches 9 bases. After removal of 4 bases from V and 1 base from J, the junction contained 6 bases not matched to a gene. This CDR3 is built from 16 residues. Germline V gene lookup returns CDR1 SGHTA and CDR2 FQGNSA.

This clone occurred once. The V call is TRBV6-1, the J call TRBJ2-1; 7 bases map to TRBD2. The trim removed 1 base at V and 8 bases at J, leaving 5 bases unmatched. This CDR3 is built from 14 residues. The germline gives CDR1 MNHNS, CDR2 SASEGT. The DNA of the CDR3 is TGTGCCAGCAGTGAAGAACCGGGAGGTTATGAGCAGTTCTTC. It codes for CASSEEPGGYEQFF.

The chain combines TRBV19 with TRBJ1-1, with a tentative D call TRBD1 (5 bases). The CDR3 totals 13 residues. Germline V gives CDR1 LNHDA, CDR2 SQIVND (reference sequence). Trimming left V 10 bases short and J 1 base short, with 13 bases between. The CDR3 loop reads CATAGLTNTEAFF. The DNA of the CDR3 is TGTGCCACCGCGGGACTCACGAACACTGAAGCTTTCTTT.